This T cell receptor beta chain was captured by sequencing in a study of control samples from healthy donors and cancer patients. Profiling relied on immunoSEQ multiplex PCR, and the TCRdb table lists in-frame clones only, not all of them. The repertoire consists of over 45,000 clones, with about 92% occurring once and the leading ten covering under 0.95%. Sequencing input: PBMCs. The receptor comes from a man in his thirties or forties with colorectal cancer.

For the CDR3, the DNA is TGTGCCAGCAGCCCTTGGGGGAGGGGGGAGAACACTGAAGCTTTCTTT. It translates to CASSPWGRGENTEAFF. V usage is TRBV7-9 and J usage is TRBJ1-1; D perhaps matches TRBD1 (6 bases). The CDR3 runs to 16 residues. The germline V gene has CDR1 SEHNR and CDR2 FQNEAQ (reference sequence). Deletions cut 5 bases from V and 1 base from J, with 17 bases between.